Below, 12 T cell receptor beta chains from the same sample are listed, as sequenced in a study of healthy donors' naive CD4 and CD8 T cells. Starting from roughly 0.45 ug of total RNA, TCR libraries were made with linear amplification. TCRdb used MiXCR to reprocess the reads, holding one entry per CDR3 protein. The repertoire consists of about 180,000 distinct CDR3 sequences, with 65% to 75% occurring once and the leading ten covering less than 2.5%. The sequenced sample was naive CD4+ and CD8+ T cells sorted from blood, pooled from several donors. The receptor source for this set is a pool of human donors in good health; the sample pools cells from several healthy donors.

This sequence joins TRBV2 and TRBJ1-1; D not resolved. The germline V gene has CDR1 SNHLY and CDR2 FYNNEI. With 2 bases removed from V and 5 bases from J, the gap between germline ends came to 12 bases. The CDR3 runs 14 residues. The CDR3 reads CASSESIGGTEAFF. The CDR3 bases are TGTGCCAGCAGTGAATCGATAGGTGGTACTGAAGCTTTCTTT.

The gene calls are TRBV29-1 and TRBJ2-3; D unclear. Trimming removed 1 base at V and 2 bases at J, with 16 bases between. CDR1 and CDR2 from the germline V gene are SQVTM and ANQGSEA. This CDR3 contains 16 residues. The CDR3, as DNA: TGCAGCGTTGAAGCGGCCCGAACTTCCCCCACAGATACGCAGTATTTT. Amino acids: CSVEAARTSPTDTQYF.

The CDR3 nucleotides are TGTGCCAGCAGTTACGATTGGGGCACAGATACGCAGTATTTT. Its translation is CASSYDWGTDTQYF. The chain couples TRBV6-5 to TRBJ2-3, with D unclear. V dropped 2 bases and J dropped 1 base, with 7 bases sitting between them. Germline CDR1 and CDR2: MNHEY and SVGAGI. The CDR3 is 14 residues long.

The gene calls are TRBV30 and TRBJ1-5, with D possibly TRBD1 on 6 matching bases. Trimming pared 2 bases from V and 7 bases from J, leaving 15 bases between. The length of the CDR3 is 14 residues. From germline, CDR1 is GTSNPN and CDR2 SVGIG (reference sequence). CDR3 sequence (DNA): TGTGCCTGGAGTACGGGACACCGGGGACAGCCCCAGCATTTT. It translates to CAWSTGHRGQPQHF.

This clonotype has only one observation. The chain is built from TRBV13 and TRBJ2-5; TRBD1 might be the D (6 bases). Germline-derived CDR1 and CDR2 are PRHDT and FYEKMQ (reference sequence). Trimming shortened V by 5 bases and J by 10 bases, and 26 bases separated the two germline ends. The CDR3 is 16 amino acids. The chain's CDR3 is CASSPIGSRGPNDQYF. The CDR3 DNA reads as TGTGCCAGCAGCCCAATTGGGTCCAGGGGCCCCAATGACCAGTACTTC.

V gene TRBV20-1 combines with J gene TRBJ1-2; D might be TRBD1 (5 bases). Germline V gene sequence: CDR1 DFQATT, CDR2 SNEGSKA (reference sequence). The CDR3 consists of 13 residues. Trimming stripped 7 bases from V and 5 bases from J, with 17 bases between. The CDR3 nucleotides are TGCAGTGGGTCGAGTGAGAAGGGGTATGGCTACACCTTC. It specifies CSGSSEKGYGYTF.

The V call is TRBV23-1, the J call TRBJ2-1, with 9 positions matching TRBD2. TRBV23-1 falls under the ORF class, with uncertain function. CDR3 length: 17 residues. Trimming took 0 bases from V and 8 from J; bases not matched to a gene: 11. The CDR3 sequence: CASSQSGLARGPHEQFF. Written as DNA, the CDR3 is TGCGCCAGCAGTCAATCTGGACTAGCGAGAGGGCCCCATGAGCAGTTCTTC.

This clonotype was observed a single time. The V gene is TRBV7-9, the J gene TRBJ2-7; D is undetermined. Trimming pared 4 bases from V and 1 base from J, leaving 17 bases between. This CDR3 contains 16 residues. Germline loops: CDR1 SEHNR, CDR2 FQNEAQ (reference sequence). The CDR3 protein is CASSSRHKDGSYEQYF. CDR3 sequence (DNA): TGTGCCAGCAGCTCCAGGCATAAGGACGGTTCCTACGAGCAGTACTTC.

The V call is TRBV15, the J call TRBJ2-7; D remains unclear. The V gene's germline CDR1 is LNHNV and CDR2 YYDKDF (reference sequence). This CDR3 spans 14 amino acids. V was cut by 9 bases and J by 4 bases, with 19 bases left in between. The DNA for the CDR3 is TGTGCCACTAGTCAATTTGCGCAGAGGTACGAGCAGTACTTC. Translating it yields CATSQFAQRYEQYF.

A word on this clonotype: One end of the junction is discordant with germline, which a read error may explain. This rearrangement joins TRBV6-6 to TRBJ2-7; D ambiguous. Germline V lookup: CDR1 MNHNY, CDR2 SVGAGI (reference sequence). The CDR3 has 12 amino acids. For the CDR3, the DNA is TGTGCCGGCAGTTACTCGAAAGTCGAGCAGTACTTC. This sequence encodes CAGSYSKVEQYF.

Here the CDR3 DNA reads TGTGCCAGTAGTATAACAGGGATTCTGAACACTGAAGCTTTCTTT. Translating it yields CASSITGILNTEAFF. The V gene is TRBV19, the J gene TRBJ1-1; D perhaps matches TRBD1 (6 bases). The CDR3 is made up of 15 amino acids. The germline V gene encodes CDR1 LNHDA and CDR2 SQIVND (reference sequence). With 2 bases removed from V and 0 bases from J, the gap between germline ends came to 10 bases.

The rearrangement joins TRBV2 to TRBJ2-1; D may be TRBD2 (5 bases). Per the germline V gene, CDR1 is SNHLY and CDR2 is FYNNEI. Trimming stripped 7 bases from V and 4 bases from J, with 14 bases between. The CDR3 extends over 14 amino acids. CDR3 loop: CASTRRQEYNEQFF. CDR3 bases: TGTGCCAGCACGAGGAGGCAGGAATACAATGAGCAGTTCTTC.